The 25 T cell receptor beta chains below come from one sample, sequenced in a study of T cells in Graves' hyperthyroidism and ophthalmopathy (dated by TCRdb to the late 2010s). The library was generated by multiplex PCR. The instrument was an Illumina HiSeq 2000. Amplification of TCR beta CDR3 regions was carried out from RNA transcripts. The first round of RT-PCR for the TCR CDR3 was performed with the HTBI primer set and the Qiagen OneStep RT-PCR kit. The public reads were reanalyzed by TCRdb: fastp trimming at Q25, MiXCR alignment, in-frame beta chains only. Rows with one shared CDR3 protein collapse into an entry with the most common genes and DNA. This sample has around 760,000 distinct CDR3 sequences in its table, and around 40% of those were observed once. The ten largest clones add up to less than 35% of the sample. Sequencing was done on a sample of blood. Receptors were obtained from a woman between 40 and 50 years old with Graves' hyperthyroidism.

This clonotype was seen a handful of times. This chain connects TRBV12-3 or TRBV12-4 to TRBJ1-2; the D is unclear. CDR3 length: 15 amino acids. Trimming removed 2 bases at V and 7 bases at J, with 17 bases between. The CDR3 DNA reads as TGTGCCAGCAGTTTAAAGCGGTCGATAAGCGGTGGCTACACCTTC. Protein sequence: CASSLKRSISGGYTF.

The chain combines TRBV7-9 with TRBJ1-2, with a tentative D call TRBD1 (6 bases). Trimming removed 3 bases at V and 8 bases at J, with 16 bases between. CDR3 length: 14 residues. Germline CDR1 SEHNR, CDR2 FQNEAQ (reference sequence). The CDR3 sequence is CASSLEGQVMGYTF. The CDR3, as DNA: TGTGCCAGCAGCTTGGAGGGACAAGTGATGGGCTACACCTTC. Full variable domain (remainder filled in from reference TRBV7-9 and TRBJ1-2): DTGVSQNPRHKITKRGQNVTFRCDPISEHNRLYWYRQTLGQGPEFLTYFQNEAQLEKSRLLSDRFSAERPKGSFSTLEIQRTEQGDSAMYLCASSLEGQVMGYTFGSGTRLTVV.

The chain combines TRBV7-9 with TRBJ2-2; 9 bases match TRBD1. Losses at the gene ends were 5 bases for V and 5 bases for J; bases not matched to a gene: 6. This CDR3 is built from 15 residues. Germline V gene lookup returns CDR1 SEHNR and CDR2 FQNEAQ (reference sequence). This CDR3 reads CASSQYGTGTGELFF. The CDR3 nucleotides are TGTGCCAGCAGCCAGTACGGGACAGGGACCGGGGAGCTGTTTTTT.

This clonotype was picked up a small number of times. CDR3 sequence: CASVYYGQGAGELFF. Here the CDR3 DNA reads TGTGCCAGCGTATATTACGGACAGGGGGCCGGGGAGCTGTTTTTT. The V and J genes are TRBV11-2 and TRBJ2-2; TRBD1 matches at 10 bases. Trimming removed 8 bases from V and 6 bases from J; junction bases left unmatched: 9. The CDR3 spans 15 residues. Germline V gene data show CDR1 as SGHAT and CDR2 as FQNNGV.

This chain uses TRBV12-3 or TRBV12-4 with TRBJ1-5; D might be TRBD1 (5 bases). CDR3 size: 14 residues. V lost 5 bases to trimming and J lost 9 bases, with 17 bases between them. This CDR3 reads CASSPGTRDGPQHF. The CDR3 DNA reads TGTGCCAGCAGTCCCGGGACGAGGGATGGGCCCCAGCATTTT.

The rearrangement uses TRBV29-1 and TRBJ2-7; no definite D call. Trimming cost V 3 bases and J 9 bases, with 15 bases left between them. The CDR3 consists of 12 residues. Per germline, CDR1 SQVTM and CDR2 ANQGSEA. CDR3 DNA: TGCAGCGTTGATCAGATCGGTGCAGGGCAGTACTTC. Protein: CSVDQIGAGQYF.

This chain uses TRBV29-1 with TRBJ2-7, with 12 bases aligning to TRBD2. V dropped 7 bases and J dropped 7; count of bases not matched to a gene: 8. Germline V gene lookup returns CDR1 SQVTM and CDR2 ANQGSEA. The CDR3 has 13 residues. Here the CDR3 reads CSAQLAGGNEQYF. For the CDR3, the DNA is TGCAGCGCCCAACTAGCGGGAGGCAATGAGCAGTACTTC.

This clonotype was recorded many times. CDR3 protein: CASSLGTAGHEQYF. As DNA, the CDR3 is TGTGCCAGCAGCTTAGGCACAGCCGGGCACGAGCAGTACTTC. This chain joins TRBV7-9 and TRBJ2-7; D uncertain. This CDR3 has 14 residues. Germline loops: CDR1 SEHNR, CDR2 FQNEAQ (reference sequence). Trimming cost V 1 base and J 5 bases, with 12 bases left between them.

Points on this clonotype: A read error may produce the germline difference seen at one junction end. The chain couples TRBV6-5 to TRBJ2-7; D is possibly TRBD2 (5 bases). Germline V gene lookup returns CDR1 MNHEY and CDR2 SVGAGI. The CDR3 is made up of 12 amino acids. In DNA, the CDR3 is TGTGCCATCAGTTACGGGGCCTACGAGCAGTACTTC. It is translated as CAISYGAYEQYF.

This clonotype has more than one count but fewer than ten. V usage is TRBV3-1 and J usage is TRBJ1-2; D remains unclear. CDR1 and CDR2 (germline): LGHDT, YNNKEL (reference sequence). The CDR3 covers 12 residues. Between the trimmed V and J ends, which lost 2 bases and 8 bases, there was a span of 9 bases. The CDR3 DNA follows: TGTGCCAGCAGCCAACGGGGAAGAGGCTACACCTTC. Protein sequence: CASSQRGRGYTF.

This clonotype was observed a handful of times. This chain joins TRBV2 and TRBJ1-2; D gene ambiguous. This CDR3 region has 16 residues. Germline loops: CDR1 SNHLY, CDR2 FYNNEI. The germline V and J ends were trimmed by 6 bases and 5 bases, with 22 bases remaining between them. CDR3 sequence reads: CASSLGVAARQYGYTF. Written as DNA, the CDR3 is TGTGCCAGCAGCTTGGGAGTGGCAGCCCGCCAATATGGCTACACCTTC.

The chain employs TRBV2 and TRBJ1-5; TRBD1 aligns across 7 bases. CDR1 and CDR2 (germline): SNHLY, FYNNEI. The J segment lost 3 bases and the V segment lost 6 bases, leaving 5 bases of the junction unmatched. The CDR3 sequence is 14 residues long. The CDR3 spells CASSKGQHNQPQHF. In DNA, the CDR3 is TGTGCCAGCAGCAAGGGACAGCACAATCAGCCCCAGCATTTT. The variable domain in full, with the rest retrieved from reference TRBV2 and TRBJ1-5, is EPEVTQTPSHQVTQMGQEVILRCVPISNHLYFYWYRQILGQKVEFLVSFYNNEISEKSEIFDDQFSVERPDGSNFTLKIRSTKLEDSAMYFCASSKGQHNQPQHFGDGTRLSIL.

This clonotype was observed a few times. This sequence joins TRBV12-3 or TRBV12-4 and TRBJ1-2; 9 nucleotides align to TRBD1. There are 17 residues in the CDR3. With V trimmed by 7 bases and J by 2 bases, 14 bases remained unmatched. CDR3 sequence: CASTWGPQGAGNYGYTF. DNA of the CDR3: TGTGCCAGCACTTGGGGACCACAGGGGGCTGGGAACTATGGCTACACCTTC.

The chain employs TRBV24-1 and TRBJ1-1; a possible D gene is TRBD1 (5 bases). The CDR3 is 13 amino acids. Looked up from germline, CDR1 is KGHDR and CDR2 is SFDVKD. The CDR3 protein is CAGGRSSGPEAFF. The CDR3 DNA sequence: TGTGCTGGGGGACGGTCCTCGGGTCCTGAAGCTTTCTTT.

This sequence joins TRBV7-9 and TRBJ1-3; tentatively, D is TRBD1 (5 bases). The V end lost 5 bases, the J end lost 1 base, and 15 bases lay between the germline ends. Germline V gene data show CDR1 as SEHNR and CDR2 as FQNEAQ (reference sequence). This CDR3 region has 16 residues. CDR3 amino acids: CASSHSRAGSGNTIYF. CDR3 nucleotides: TGTGCCAGCAGCCATTCCAGGGCCGGGTCTGGAAACACCATATATTTT.

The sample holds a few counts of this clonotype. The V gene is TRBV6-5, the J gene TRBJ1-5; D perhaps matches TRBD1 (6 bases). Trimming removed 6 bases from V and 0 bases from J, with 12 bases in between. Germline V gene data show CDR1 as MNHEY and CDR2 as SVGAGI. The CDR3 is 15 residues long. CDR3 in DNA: TGTGCCAGCAGAGCAACAGGGAATAGCAATCAGCCCCAGCATTTT. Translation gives CASRATGNSNQPQHF.

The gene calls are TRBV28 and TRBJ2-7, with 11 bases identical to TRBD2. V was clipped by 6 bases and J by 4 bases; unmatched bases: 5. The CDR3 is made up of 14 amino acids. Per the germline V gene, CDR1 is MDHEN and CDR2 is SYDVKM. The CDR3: CASSLAGGDYEQYF. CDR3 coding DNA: TGTGCCAGCAGCCTAGCGGGAGGCGATTACGAGCAGTACTTC.

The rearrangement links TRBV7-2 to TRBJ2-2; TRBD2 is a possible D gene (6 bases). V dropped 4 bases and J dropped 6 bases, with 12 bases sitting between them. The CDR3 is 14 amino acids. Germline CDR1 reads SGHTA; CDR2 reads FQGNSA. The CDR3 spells CASSYWGDAGELFF. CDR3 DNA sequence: TGTGCCAGCAGCTATTGGGGGGACGCCGGGGAGCTGTTTTTT.

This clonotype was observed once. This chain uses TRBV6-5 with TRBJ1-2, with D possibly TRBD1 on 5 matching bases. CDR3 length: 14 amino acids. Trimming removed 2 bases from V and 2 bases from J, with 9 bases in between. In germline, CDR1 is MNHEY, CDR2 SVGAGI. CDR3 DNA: TGTGCCAGCAGTTACCGTCCAGGGAACTATGGCTACACCTTC. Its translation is CASSYRPGNYGYTF.

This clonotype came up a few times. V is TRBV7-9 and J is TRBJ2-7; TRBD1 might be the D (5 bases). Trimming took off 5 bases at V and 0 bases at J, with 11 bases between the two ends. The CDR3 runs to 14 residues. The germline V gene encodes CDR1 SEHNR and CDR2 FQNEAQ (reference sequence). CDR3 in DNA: TGTGCCAGCAGCCCGTGGGGCAGCTCCTACGAGCAGTACTTC. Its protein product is CASSPWGSSYEQYF.

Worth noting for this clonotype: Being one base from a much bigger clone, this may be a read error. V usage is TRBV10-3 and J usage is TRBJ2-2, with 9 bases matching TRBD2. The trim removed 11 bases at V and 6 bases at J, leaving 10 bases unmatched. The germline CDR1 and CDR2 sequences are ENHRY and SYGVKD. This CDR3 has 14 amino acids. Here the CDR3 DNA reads TGTGCCGGCAGCCGAAGCGGGAGGCCCGGGGAGCTGTTTTTT. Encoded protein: CAGSRSGRPGELFF.

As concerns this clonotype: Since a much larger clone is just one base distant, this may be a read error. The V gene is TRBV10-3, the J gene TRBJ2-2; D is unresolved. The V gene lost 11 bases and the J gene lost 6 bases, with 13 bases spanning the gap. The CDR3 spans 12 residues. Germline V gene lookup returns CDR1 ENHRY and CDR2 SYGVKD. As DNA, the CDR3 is TGTGCCGTTATGACTCTTTCCGGGGAGCTGTTTTTT. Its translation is CAVMTLSGELFF.

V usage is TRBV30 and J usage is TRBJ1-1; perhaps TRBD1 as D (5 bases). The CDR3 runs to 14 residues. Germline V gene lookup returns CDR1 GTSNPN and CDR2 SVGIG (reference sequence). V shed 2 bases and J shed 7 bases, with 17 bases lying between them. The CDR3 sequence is CAWSPQGVYVEAFF. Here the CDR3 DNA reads TGTGCCTGGAGTCCTCAGGGTGTCTACGTTGAAGCTTTCTTT.

CDR3 in DNA: TGCGCCAGCAGCCCGCGGACAGGGTGGAACGAGCAGTACTTC. Encoded protein: CASSPRTGWNEQYF. The genes are TRBV4-3 and TRBJ2-7; 8 nucleotides line up with TRBD1. CDR3 size: 14 residues. Germline V gene sequence: CDR1 LGHNA, CDR2 YSLEER. With 4 bases clipped from V and 5 bases from J, the junction kept 7 bases outside the gene matches.

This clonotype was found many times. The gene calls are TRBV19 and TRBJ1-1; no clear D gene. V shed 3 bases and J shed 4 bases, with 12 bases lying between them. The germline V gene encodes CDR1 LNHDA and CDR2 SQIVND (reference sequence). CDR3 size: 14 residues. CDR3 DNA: TGTGCCAGTAGTATCATGATAGGTGGCACTGAAGCTTTCTTT. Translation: CASSIMIGGTEAFF.